A single sample is the source of the 27 T cell receptor beta chains below, sequenced in a study of radiotherapy plus CTLA-4 blockade in lung cancer. TCRdb keeps only in-frame clones here, not all; method: immunoSEQ multiplex PCR. Of 70,000 to 90,000 clones listed, about 80% were seen once; the top ten hold around 7%. The sample consisted of peripheral blood, taken from a patient treated with radiotherapy plus ipilimumab. All receptors come from a human donor with non-small cell lung cancer who had a complete response to radiotherapy plus ipilimumab.

This chain connects TRBV5-1 to TRBJ2-7, with 11 bases aligning to TRBD2. CDR3 length: 15 amino acids. Trimming cost V 4 bases and J 6 bases; bases outside gene matches: 9. The germline CDR1 and CDR2 sequences are SGHRS and YFSETQ. This CDR3 is CASSETSGKSSEQYV. The DNA for the CDR3 is TGCGCCAGCAGCGAGACTAGCGGGAAGTCTTCCGAGCAGTACGTC.

The rearrangement joins TRBV6-4 to TRBJ2-1; 9 bases map to TRBD2. The CDR3 runs to 16 residues. The V gene's germline CDR1 is MRHNA and CDR2 SNTAGT. V gave up 4 bases and J gave up 0 bases; unmatched junction bases: 4. CDR3 in DNA: TGTGCCAGCAGTGGGCGTAGCGGGAGCTCCTACAATGAGCAGTTCTTC. Residues: CASSGRSGSSYNEQFF.

This chain connects TRBV27 to TRBJ1-2; D possibly corresponds to TRBD1 (5 bases). CDR1 is MNHEY and CDR2 is SMNVEV in the germline V gene (reference sequence). The V gene lost 6 bases and the J gene lost 7 bases, with 18 bases spanning the gap. The CDR3 consists of 14 residues. The DNA for the CDR3 is TGTGCCAGCAGAGATAGAGGGACCGGGAGTGGCTACACCTTC. It translates to CASRDRGTGSGYTF.

This chain connects TRBV18 to TRBJ2-7, with 7 bases matching TRBD2. Germline assignment: CDR1 KGHSH and CDR2 LQKENI. The CDR3 extends over 15 amino acids. The ends lost 6 bases at V and 5 bases at J; junction bases unmatched: 13. CDR3 sequence: CASSFFGGGTNEQYF. The CDR3, as DNA: TGTGCCAGCTCGTTCTTTGGGGGGGGAACCAACGAGCAGTACTTC.

The chain carries TRBV10-3 and TRBJ1-1, with TRBD1 as a possible D gene (6 bases). Germline loops: CDR1 ENHRY, CDR2 SYGVKD. V was pared by 4 bases and J by 1 base, with 13 bases between. This CDR3 region has 15 residues. CDR3 DNA: TGTGCCATCAGTGCGGGAACGGGACAGAACACTGAAGCTTTCTTT. Translating it yields CAISAGTGQNTEAFF.

A single count supports this clone. This chain uses TRBV6-4 with TRBJ2-3; D is ambiguous. The germline V and J ends were trimmed by 5 bases and 1 base, with 7 bases remaining between them. Germline assignment: CDR1 MRHNA and CDR2 SNTAGT. The CDR3 consists of 13 residues. The CDR3 here is CASSYRRTDTQYF. CDR3 DNA sequence: TGTGCCAGCAGTTACAGACGCACAGATACGCAGTATTTT.

The rearrangement links TRBV2 to TRBJ1-2; 8 bases are shared with TRBD1. V was pared by 2 bases and J by 6 bases, with 2 bases of the junction left unmatched. This CDR3 is 13 amino acids long. Germline loops: CDR1 SNHLY, CDR2 FYNNEI. This CDR3 is CASSETGGDGYTF. CDR3 DNA sequence: TGTGCCAGCAGTGAAACAGGGGGAGATGGCTACACCTTC.

The J gene is TRBJ1-2, the V gene TRBV29-1; 9 bases match TRBD1. The CDR3 has 15 residues. Per germline, CDR1 SQVTM and CDR2 ANQGSEA. Trimming took 6 bases from V and 0 from J; bases not matched to a gene: 8. CDR3 amino acids: CSVGQGFLANYGYTF. DNA for the CDR3: TGCAGCGTAGGACAGGGGTTCTTAGCTAACTATGGCTACACCTTC.

This chain connects TRBV5-1 to TRBJ2-3; D gene ambiguous. The germline CDR1 and CDR2 sequences are SGHRS and YFSETQ. With 1 base removed from V and 3 bases from J, the gap between germline ends came to 12 bases. This CDR3 is built from 15 residues. CDR3 sequence: CASSLRGYPTDTQYF. The CDR3 nucleotides are TGCGCCAGCAGCTTGCGCGGATATCCAACAGATACGCAGTATTTT.

In this sample, this clone turned up once. This chain connects TRBV11-2 to TRBJ1-1; possibly TRBD1 for D (5 bases). CDR3 length equals 15 residues. V shed 1 base and J shed 5 bases, with 14 bases lying between them. CDR1 and CDR2 (germline): SGHAT, FQNNGV. Written as DNA, the CDR3 is TGTGCCAGCAGCTTAGTATGGGGGGTGAGAACTGAAGCTTTCTTT. Translating it yields CASSLVWGVRTEAFF. The full variable domain, rest sourced from reference TRBV11-2 and TRBJ1-1, is EAGVAQSPRYKIIEKRQSVAFWCNPISGHATLYWYQQILGQGPKLLIQFQNNGVVDDSQLPKDRFSAERLKGVDSTLKIQPAKLEDSAVYLCASSLVWGVRTEAFFGQGTRLTVV.

This clone showed up just once. J is TRBJ1-6 and V is TRBV30; 9 bases are a match to TRBD1. The CDR3 spans 16 residues. J was trimmed by 7 bases and V by 1 base; bases with no gene match: 8. CDR1 GTSNPN and CDR2 SVGIG come from the germline V gene (reference sequence). Here the CDR3 DNA reads TGTGCCTGGAGTGCCCGGACAGGGGCGAAGAATTCACCCCTCCACTTT. Its protein is CAWSARTGAKNSPLHF.

The chain carries TRBV2 and TRBJ2-1; weak D call: TRBD1 (6 bases). Trimming stripped 1 base from V and 3 bases from J, with 10 bases between. The CDR3 contains 15 residues. Germline CDR1 is SNHLY and CDR2 is FYNNEI. CDR3 loop: CASSEGTESYNEQFF. The DNA of the CDR3 is TGTGCCAGCAGTGAAGGGACAGAAAGCTACAATGAGCAGTTCTTC.

This clone was observed a handful of times. At one end, the junction sequence differs from germline, possibly due to a read error. V usage is TRBV9 and J usage is TRBJ1-2; 7 positions match TRBD1. This CDR3 contains 15 residues. CDR1 and CDR2 from the germline V gene are SGDLS and YYNGEE. In nucleotides, the CDR3 is TGTGCCAGTAGCGCCTCCGACAGGGATAACTATGGCTACACCTTC. Protein: CASSASDRDNYGYTF. Drawing the rest from reference TRBV9 and TRBJ1-2, the complete variable domain is DSGVTQTPKHLITATGQRVTLRCSPRSGDLSVYWYQQSLDQGLQFLIQYYNGEERAKGNILERFSAQQFPDLHSELNLSSLELGDSALYFCASSASDRDNYGYTFGSGTRLTVV.

The chain joins TRBV30 to TRBJ1-6, with a weak D call TRBD1 (6 bases). In germline, CDR1 is GTSNPN, CDR2 SVGIG (reference sequence). Trimming stripped 4 bases from V and 6 bases from J, with 13 bases between. The CDR3 has 14 residues. CDR3 coding DNA: TGTGCCTGGAACAGTAACAGGGCTAATTCACCCCTCCACTTT. Translated: CAWNSNRANSPLHF.

The chain employs TRBV6-1 and TRBJ1-1; 9 nucleotides match TRBD1. The CDR3 has 14 residues. J gave up 6 bases and V 6 bases, and 8 bases lay outside the gene matches. Looked up from germline, CDR1 is MNHNS and CDR2 is SASEGT. The CDR3 loop is CASSLRDRVAEAFF. CDR3 DNA sequence: TGTGCCAGCAGCCTCCGGGACAGGGTTGCTGAAGCTTTCTTT.

V and J are TRBV9 and TRBJ2-3; the D gene is possibly TRBD2 (5 bases). The germline gives CDR1 SGDLS, CDR2 YYNGEE. The V end was cut by 0 bases, the J end by 5 bases, with 10 bases between. The CDR3 totals 14 residues. CDR3 loop: CASSVGGGGDTQYF. The CDR3, as DNA: TGTGCCAGCAGCGTAGGCGGAGGTGGAGATACGCAGTATTTT.

Regarding this clone: The junction departs from germline at one end; a sequencing error may be responsible. The chain combines TRBV7-7 with TRBJ2-3; no clear D. This CDR3 is 14 amino acids long. Germline V gene lookup returns CDR1 SSHAT and CDR2 FNYEAQ (reference sequence). CDR3 sequence reads: CASSPNGAADTQYF. The CDR3 bases are TGTGCTAGCAGCCCTAATGGTGCGGCAGATACGCAGTATTTT. The whole variable domain, filled in from reference TRBV7-7 and TRBJ2-3, reads GAGVSQSPRYKVTKRGQDVTLRCDPISSHATLYWYQQALGQGPEFLTYFNYEAQPDKSGLPSDRFSAERPEGSISTLTIQRTEQRDSAMYRCASSPNGAADTQYFGPGTRLTVL.

Only one count was recorded for this clone. The chain joins TRBV4-1 to TRBJ1-1, with 7 bases identical to TRBD1. The germline gives CDR1 MGHRA, CDR2 YSYEKL. Trimming removed 4 bases from V and 0 bases from J; junction bases left unmatched: 8. There are 16 residues in the CDR3. CDR3 in DNA: TGCGCCAGCAGCCCCAGGGGGGGGCCGATGAACACTGAAGCTTTCTTT. Amino acids: CASSPRGGPMNTEAFF.

The chain uses TRBV9 and TRBJ1-4; the D is unclear. Trimming left V 3 bases short and J 2 bases short, with 8 bases between. From germline, CDR1 is SGDLS and CDR2 YYNGEE. This CDR3 is 14 amino acids long. This CDR3 is CASSALDTNEKLFF. The DNA of the CDR3 is TGTGCCAGCAGCGCTTTGGACACTAATGAAAAACTGTTTTTT.

The CDR3 DNA reads as TGCGCCAGCAGCCAAGATCCCCCCCCTTTCTATGGCTACACCTTC. Translating gives CASSQDPPPFYGYTF. The chain uses TRBV4-3 and TRBJ1-2; D unresolved. Germline V lookup: CDR1 LGHNA, CDR2 YSLEER. The CDR3 has 15 amino acids. Trimming removed 0 bases at V and 4 bases at J, with 12 bases between.

The chain recombines TRBV7-2 with TRBJ2-3; TRBD2 agrees at 11 bases. CDR3 size: 17 residues. Trimming took 0 bases from V and 3 from J; bases not matched to a gene: 5. Germline CDR1 SGHTA, CDR2 FQGNSA. The CDR3 here is CASSLAGSGGVTDTQYF. The CDR3 DNA follows: TGTGCCAGCAGCTTAGCTGGTAGCGGGGGGGTGACAGATACGCAGTATTTT.

V gene TRBV5-4 combines with J gene TRBJ2-1; D is perhaps TRBD1 or TRBD2 (5 bases each). The CDR3 totals 14 residues. The germline V gene has CDR1 SGHNT and CDR2 YYREEE (reference sequence). The V end lost 5 bases, the J end lost 10 bases, and 19 bases lay between the germline ends. The CDR3 nucleotides read TGTGCCAGCAGTGGGGGAACGGGCCTACACGAGCAGTTCTTC. Encoded protein: CASSGGTGLHEQFF.

This clone came up a few times. The genes are TRBV29-1 and TRBJ1-1, with 8 bases aligning to TRBD1. Per germline, CDR1 SQVTM and CDR2 ANQGSEA. V was pared by 7 bases and J by 1 base, with 8 bases of the junction left unmatched. The CDR3 runs to 14 residues. The CDR3 coding sequence is TGCAGCGCCAAGGGCGGGACAGGGAACACTGAAGCTTTCTTT. It yields the protein CSAKGGTGNTEAFF.

The chain couples TRBV5-1 to TRBJ2-1; D not resolved. CDR1 and CDR2 (germline): SGHRS, YFSETQ. Trimming pared 0 bases from V and 8 bases from J, leaving 3 bases between. This CDR3 contains 11 residues. The CDR3 spells CASSLGHEQFF. In DNA, the CDR3 is TGCGCCAGCAGCTTGGGTCATGAGCAGTTCTTC.

Details on this clone: At one of its ends the junction is not consistent with the germline gene, which may arise from a read error. Other nucleotide sequences from this sample produce the same CDR3. The V call is TRBV5-1, the J call TRBJ1-1; D gene ambiguous. In germline, CDR1 is SGHRS, CDR2 YFSETQ. CDR3 length: 13 residues. CDR3: CASSLEADTKAFF. CDR3 nucleotides: TGCGCCAGCAGCTTGGAGGCAGACACTAAAGCTTTCTTT.

The chain recombines TRBV9 with TRBJ2-3, with 9 bases identical to TRBD2. This CDR3 contains 16 residues. Germline loops: CDR1 SGDLS, CDR2 YYNGEE. Germline trimming cut 1 base from V and 5 bases from J; bases unmatched to any gene: 8. CDR3 loop: CASSVLAGAPGDTQYF. The CDR3 nucleotides read TGTGCCAGCAGCGTATTAGCGGGGGCCCCGGGAGATACGCAGTATTTT.

This chain uses TRBV10-3 with TRBJ2-1; TRBD1 agrees at 7 bases. The CDR3 runs 13 residues. J was trimmed by 9 bases and V by 10 bases; bases with no gene match: 12. Germline CDR1 and CDR2: ENHRY and SYGVKD. The DNA of the CDR3 is TGTGCCACCCAGGACAGGAACCTGGGTGAGCAGTTCTTC. Its translation is CATQDRNLGEQFF.